These T cell receptor beta chains were read from a single sample in a study of human T cells and chemical hapten exposure. Using its own MiXCR run on the RACE reads, TCRdb lists one record per CDR3 protein. This table has around 330,000 distinct CDR3 sequences, 5.5% appearing once. The material was whole blood, obtained in connection with sensitization to the hapten diphenylcyclopropenone (DPC). These receptors all come from a young woman with alopecia areata. Some clones in this sample may be carry-over from other donors' samples. The CDR3 runs from the conserved cysteine through the conserved F or W.

V: TRBV27
J: TRBJ2-7
CDR3: CASSQRTGAYEQYF

V: TRBV4-3
J: TRBJ2-6
CDR3: CASSPTLGANVLTF

V: TRBV6-5
J: TRBJ2-3
CDR3: CASRLTLWAAGDTQYF

V: TRBV6-2/TRBV6-3
J: TRBJ1-5
CDR3: CASSTRLNSNQPQHF

V: TRBV13
J: TRBJ1-5
CDR3: CASSLGPREGPQHF

V: TRBV20-1
J: TRBJ2-3
CDR3: CSAPLSGGAADTQYF

V: TRBV12-3/TRBV12-4
J: TRBJ2-2
CDR3: CASRNTGELFF

V: TRBV6-4
J: TRBJ2-1
CDR3: CASSDGNDAGNEQFF

V: TRBV5-6
J: TRBJ2-1
CDR3: CASISWSGGRSYNEQFF

V: TRBV6-2/TRBV6-3
J: TRBJ2-7
CDR3: CASSDPYEQYF

V: TRBV7-3
J: TRBJ1-4
CDR3: CASSLKSNGRPNEKLFF

V: TRBV5-1
J: TRBJ2-3
CDR3: CASSPGLTSGTDTQYF

V: TRBV29-1
J: TRBJ2-5
CDR3: CSAAGLALSETQYF

V: TRBV12-3/TRBV12-4
J: TRBJ1-1
CDR3: CASSYPGRMNTEAFF

V: TRBV12-3/TRBV12-4
J: TRBJ1-6
CDR3: CASRSDRKAYNSPLHF

V: TRBV12-3/TRBV12-4
J: TRBJ2-3
CDR3: CASSIRVSHPEDTQYF

V: TRBV18
J: TRBJ2-3
CDR3: CASSPASTDTQYF

V: TRBV27
J: TRBJ1-6
CDR3: CASSLSSNSPLHF

V: TRBV28
J: TRBJ2-1
CDR3: CASSLGDRVNSEQFF

V: TRBV5-8
J: TRBJ1-5
CDR3: CASSSRDRNNQPQHF

V: TRBV28
J: TRBJ2-7
CDR3: CASSVPGQGSEQYF

V: TRBV29-1
J: TRBJ2-2
CDR3: CSVGRAESTGELFF

V: TRBV12-3/TRBV12-4
J: TRBJ2-2
CDR3: CASRSLGGWGGELFF

V: TRBV12-3/TRBV12-4
J: TRBJ1-5
CDR3: CASSRDAHQPQHF

V: TRBV7-2
J: TRBJ1-5
CDR3: CASSGDGNQPQHF

V: TRBV7-2
J: TRBJ2-5
CDR3: CASRDSSLETQYF

V: TRBV9
J: TRBJ2-5
CDR3: CASSVTQGGMETQYF

V: TRBV5-1
J: TRBJ2-7
CDR3: CASGTGAPGRDEQYF

V: TRBV29-1
J: TRBJ1-1
CDR3: CSLHRGEWGAFF

V: TRBV5-1
J: TRBJ1-2
CDR3: CASSLGTTGYGYTF

V: TRBV6-5
J: TRBJ1-6
CDR3: CASRFNRGSSGNSPLHF

V: TRBV5-6
J: TRBJ1-1
CDR3: CASSLDGASHNTEAFF

V: TRBV3-1
J: TRBJ1-4
CDR3: CASSQDALQPTNEKLFF

V: TRBV7-9
J: TRBJ2-1
CDR3: CASSLAGGYEQFF

V: TRBV13
J: TRBJ2-7
CDR3: CASTQSGGTGSYEQYF

V: TRBV20-1
J: TRBJ2-7
CDR3: CSARDYQRGSSYEQYF

V: TRBV6-1
J: TRBJ1-2
CDR3: CAIQTGGGYGYTF

V: TRBV7-6
J: TRBJ2-1
CDR3: CASSLVGGGEGNEQFF

V: TRBV7-9
J: TRBJ2-3
CDR3: CASSAGDYIKSTDTQYF

V: TRBV11-2
J: TRBJ1-3
CDR3: CASSAVIGNTIYF

V: TRBV6-6
J: TRBJ2-2
CDR3: CASSYIGGGNTGELFF

V: TRBV20-1
J: TRBJ1-5
CDR3: CSAAMITGQPQHF

V: TRBV6-5
J: TRBJ1-4
CDR3: CASSHRGTNEKLFF

V: TRBV4-3
J: TRBJ1-2
CDR3: CASSQGRQGDGFTF

V: TRBV13
J: TRBJ2-3
CDR3: CASTLDRSTDTQYF

V: TRBV6-2/TRBV6-3
J: TRBJ2-3
CDR3: CASGGRGPLASTDTQYF

V: TRBV4-3
J: TRBJ1-1
CDR3: CASSQVSEATEAFF

V: TRBV14
J: TRBJ2-1
CDR3: CASSPRREKQFF

V: TRBV7-2
J: TRBJ1-2
CDR3: CASSLSFVRGYTF

V: TRBV24-1
J: TRBJ2-3
CDR3: CATSDIYRGDTQYF

V: TRBV12-3/TRBV12-4
J: TRBJ1-1
CDR3: CATKDRGGALCWMNTEAFF

V: TRBV6-5
J: TRBJ2-3
CDR3: CASSSSAGGRDTQYF